The T cell receptor (beta chain) described here comes from a study of T cells in tuberculosis. The time point here: new active TB diagnosis, blood taken before or within 7 days of starting treatment. The repertoire was sequenced with immunoSEQ multiplex PCR; TCRdb's copy has only in-frame clones and lacks some. Seen here are 30,000 to 35,000 clones, about 92% observed once, and the top ten hold 6.5% to 8.5%. The V segment lost 7 bases and the J segment 2 bases; nucleotides outside the gene matches: 5. Germline V CDR1 and CDR2: MNHEY, SVGAGI. The CDR3 has 14 residues. This clonotype was obtained from an adult with tuberculosis. Some clones in this sample may be carry-over from other donors' samples. The sample consisted of PBMCs, taken at tuberculosis diagnosis. The chain is built from TRBV6-5 and TRBJ2-1; 7 bases are a match to TRBD1. Here the CDR3 reads CASNRQGTYNEQFF. As DNA, the CDR3 is TGTGCCAGCAATAGACAGGGAACCTACAATGAGCAGTTCTTC.